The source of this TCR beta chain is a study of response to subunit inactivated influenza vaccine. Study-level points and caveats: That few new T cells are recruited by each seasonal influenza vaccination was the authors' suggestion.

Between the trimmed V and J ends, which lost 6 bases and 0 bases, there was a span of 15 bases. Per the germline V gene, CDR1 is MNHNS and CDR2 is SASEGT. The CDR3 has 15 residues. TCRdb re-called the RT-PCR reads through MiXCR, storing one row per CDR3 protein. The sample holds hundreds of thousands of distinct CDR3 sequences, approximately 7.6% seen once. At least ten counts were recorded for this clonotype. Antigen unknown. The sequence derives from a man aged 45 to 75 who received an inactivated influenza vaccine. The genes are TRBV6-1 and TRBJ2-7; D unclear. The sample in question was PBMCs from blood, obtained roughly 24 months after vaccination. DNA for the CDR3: TGTGCCAGCAGGAAAGGACGCGTGGCCTCCTACGAGCAGTACTTC. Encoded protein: CASRKGRVASYEQYF.